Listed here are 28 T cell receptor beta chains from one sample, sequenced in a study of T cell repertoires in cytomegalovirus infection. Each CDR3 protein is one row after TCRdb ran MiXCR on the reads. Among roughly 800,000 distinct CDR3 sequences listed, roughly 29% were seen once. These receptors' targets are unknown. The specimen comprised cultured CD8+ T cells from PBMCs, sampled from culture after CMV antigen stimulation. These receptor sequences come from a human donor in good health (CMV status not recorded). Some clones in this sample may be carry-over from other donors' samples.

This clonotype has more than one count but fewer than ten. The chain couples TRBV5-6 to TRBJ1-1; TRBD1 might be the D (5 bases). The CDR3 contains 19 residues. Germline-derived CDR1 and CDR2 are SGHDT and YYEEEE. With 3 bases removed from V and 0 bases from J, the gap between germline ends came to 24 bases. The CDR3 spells CASSSRRDGFRRVNTEAFF. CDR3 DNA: TGTGCCAGCAGCTCCCGCCGGGACGGCTTCAGGAGAGTGAACACTGAAGCTTTCTTT.

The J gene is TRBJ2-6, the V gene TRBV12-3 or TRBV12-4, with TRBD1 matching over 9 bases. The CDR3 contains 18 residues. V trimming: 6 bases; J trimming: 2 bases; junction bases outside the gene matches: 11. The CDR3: CASSLLGQGFPGANVLTF. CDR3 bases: TGTGCCAGCAGCCTACTGGGACAGGGATTTCCTGGGGCCAACGTCCTGACTTTC.

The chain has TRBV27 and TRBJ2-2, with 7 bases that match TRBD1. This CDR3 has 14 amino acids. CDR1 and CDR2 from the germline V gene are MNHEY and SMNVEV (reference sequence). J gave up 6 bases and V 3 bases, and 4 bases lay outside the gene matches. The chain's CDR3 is CASSFYQGAGELFF. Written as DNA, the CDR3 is TGTGCCAGCAGTTTTTACCAGGGGGCCGGGGAGCTGTTTTTT.

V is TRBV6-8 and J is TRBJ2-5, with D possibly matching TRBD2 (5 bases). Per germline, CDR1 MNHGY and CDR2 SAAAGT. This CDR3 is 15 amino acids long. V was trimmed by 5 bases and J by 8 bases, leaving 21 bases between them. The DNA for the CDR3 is TGTGCCAGCAGTCAATTAACCCGGGTGAGGGATACCCAGTACTTC. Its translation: CASSQLTRVRDTQYF.

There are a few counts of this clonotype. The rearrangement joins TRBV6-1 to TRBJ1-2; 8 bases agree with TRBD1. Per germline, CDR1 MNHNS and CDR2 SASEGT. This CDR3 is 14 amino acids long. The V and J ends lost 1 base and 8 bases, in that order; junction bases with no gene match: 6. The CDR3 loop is CASSEEVGQAGYTF. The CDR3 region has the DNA TGTGCCAGCAGTGAAGAGGTGGGACAGGCGGGCTACACCTTC.

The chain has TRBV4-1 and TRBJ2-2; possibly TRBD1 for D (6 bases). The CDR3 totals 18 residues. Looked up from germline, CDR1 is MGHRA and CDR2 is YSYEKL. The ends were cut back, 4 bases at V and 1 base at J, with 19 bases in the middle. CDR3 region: CASSPGTRPTQNTGELFF. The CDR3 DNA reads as TGCGCCAGCAGCCCCGGGACAAGGCCGACTCAGAACACCGGGGAGCTGTTTTTT.

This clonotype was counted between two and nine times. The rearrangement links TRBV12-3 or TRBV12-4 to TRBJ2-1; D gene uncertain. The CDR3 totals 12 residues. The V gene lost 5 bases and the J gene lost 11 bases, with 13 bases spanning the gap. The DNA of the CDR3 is TGTGCCAGCAGTCCGGTTCACAGAAAGCAGTTCTTC. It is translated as CASSPVHRKQFF.

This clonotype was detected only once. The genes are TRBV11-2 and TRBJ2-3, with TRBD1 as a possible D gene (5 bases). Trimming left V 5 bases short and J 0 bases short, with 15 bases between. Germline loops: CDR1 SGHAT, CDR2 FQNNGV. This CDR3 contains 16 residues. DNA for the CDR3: TGTGCCAGCAGCATATGGACCAGGGTTAGCACAGATACGCAGTATTTT. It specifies CASSIWTRVSTDTQYF.

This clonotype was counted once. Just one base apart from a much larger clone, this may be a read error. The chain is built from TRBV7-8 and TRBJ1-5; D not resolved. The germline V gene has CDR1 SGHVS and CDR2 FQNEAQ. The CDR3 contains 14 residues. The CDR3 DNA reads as TGTGCCAACAGCTTCTACAGTAGCAATCAGCCCCAGCATTTT. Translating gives CANSFYSSNQPQHF. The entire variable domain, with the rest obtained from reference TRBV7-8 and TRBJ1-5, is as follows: GAGVSQSPRYKVAKRGQDVALRCDPISGHVSLFWYQQALGQGPEFLTYFQNEAQLDKSGLPSDRFFAERPEGSVSTLKIQRTQQEDSAVYLCANSFYSSNQPQHFGDGTRLSIL.

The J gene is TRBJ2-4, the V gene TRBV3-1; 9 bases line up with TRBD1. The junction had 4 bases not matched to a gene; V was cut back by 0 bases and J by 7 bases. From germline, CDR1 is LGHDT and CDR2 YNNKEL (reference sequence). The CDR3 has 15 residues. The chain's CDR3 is CASSQDPGQGNIQYF. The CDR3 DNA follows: TGTGCCAGCAGCCAAGATCCGGGACAGGGTAACATTCAGTACTTC.

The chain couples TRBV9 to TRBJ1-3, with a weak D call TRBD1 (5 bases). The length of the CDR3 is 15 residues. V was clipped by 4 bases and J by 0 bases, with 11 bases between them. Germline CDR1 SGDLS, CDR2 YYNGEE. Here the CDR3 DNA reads TGTGCCAGCAGCATCCAGGGTCACTCTGGAAACACCATATATTTT. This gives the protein CASSIQGHSGNTIYF.

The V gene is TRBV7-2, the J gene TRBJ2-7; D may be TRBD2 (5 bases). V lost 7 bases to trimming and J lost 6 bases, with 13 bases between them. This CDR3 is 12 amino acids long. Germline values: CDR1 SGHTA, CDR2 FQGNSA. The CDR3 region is CASTPGNGEQYF. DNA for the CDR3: TGTGCCAGCACCCCGGGGAACGGCGAGCAGTACTTC.

The CDR3 loop is CASSIDNRGTEAFF. The DNA of the CDR3 is TGTGCCAGTAGTATAGATAATCGGGGAACTGAAGCTTTCTTT. This chain joins TRBV19 and TRBJ1-1; the D is unclear. The CDR3 totals 14 residues. Trimming shortened V by 0 bases and J by 5 bases, and 10 bases separated the two germline ends. In germline, CDR1 is LNHDA, CDR2 SQIVND (reference sequence).

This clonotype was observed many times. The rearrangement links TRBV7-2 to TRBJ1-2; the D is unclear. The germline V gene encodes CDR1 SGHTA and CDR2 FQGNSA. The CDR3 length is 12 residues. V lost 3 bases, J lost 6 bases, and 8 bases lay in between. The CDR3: CASSFHQDGYTF. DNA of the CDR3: TGTGCCAGCAGCTTTCACCAAGATGGCTACACCTTC.

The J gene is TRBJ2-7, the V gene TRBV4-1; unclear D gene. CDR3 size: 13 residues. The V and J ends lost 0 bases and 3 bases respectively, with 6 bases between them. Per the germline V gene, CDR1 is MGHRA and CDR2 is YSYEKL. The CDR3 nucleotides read TGCGCCAGCAGCCAAGATGACGTCTACGAGCAGTACTTC. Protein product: CASSQDDVYEQYF.

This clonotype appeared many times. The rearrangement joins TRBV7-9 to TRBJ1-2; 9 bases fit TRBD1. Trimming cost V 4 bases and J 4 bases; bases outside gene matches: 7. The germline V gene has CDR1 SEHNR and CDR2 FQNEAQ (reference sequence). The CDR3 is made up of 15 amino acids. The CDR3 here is CASSWEKDRGYGYTF. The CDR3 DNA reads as TGTGCCAGCAGCTGGGAAAAGGACAGGGGCTATGGCTACACCTTC.

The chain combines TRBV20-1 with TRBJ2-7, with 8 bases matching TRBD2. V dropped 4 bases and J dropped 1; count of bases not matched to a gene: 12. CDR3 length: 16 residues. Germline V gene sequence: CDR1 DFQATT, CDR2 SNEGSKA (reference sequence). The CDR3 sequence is CSANKAGGAVSYEQYF. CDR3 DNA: TGCAGTGCTAACAAGGCCGGGGGGGCAGTTTCCTACGAGCAGTACTTC.

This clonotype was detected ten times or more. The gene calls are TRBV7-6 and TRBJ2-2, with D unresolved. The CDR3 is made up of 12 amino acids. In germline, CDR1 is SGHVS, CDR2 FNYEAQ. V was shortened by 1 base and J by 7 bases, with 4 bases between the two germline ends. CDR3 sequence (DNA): TGTGCCAGCAGCTTAGTTCGCGGGGAGCTGTTTTTT. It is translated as CASSLVRGELFF.

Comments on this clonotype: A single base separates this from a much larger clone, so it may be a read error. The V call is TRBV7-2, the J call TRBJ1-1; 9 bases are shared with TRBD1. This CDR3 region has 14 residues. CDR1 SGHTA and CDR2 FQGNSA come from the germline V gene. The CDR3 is CASRYRGRVTVAFF. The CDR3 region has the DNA TGTGCCAGCAGATACAGGGGGCGCGTGACTGTAGCTTTCTTT. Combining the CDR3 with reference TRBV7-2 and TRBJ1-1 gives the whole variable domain GAGVSQSPSNKVTEKGKDVELRCDPISGHTALYWYRQSLGQGLEFLIYFQGNSAPDKSGLPSDRFSAERTGGSVSTLTIQRTQQEDSAVYLCASRYRGRVTVAFFGQGTRLTVV.

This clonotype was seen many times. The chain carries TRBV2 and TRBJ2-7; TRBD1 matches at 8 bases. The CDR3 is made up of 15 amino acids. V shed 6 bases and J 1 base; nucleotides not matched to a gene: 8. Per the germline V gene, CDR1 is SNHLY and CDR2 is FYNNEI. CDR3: CASSEDRVVSYEQYV. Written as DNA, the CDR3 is TGTGCCAGCAGCGAGGACAGGGTGGTTTCCTACGAGCAGTACGTC.

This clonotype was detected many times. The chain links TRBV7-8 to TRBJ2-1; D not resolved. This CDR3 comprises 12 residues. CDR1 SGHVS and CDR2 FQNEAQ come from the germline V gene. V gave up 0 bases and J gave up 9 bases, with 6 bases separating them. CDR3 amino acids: CASSLASFEQFF. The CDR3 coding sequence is TGTGCCAGCAGCTTAGCCAGTTTTGAGCAGTTCTTC.

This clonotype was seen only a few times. The CDR3 is CASRPGQALNTEAFF. The CDR3 DNA follows: TGTGCCAGCAGACCGGGACAGGCGCTGAACACTGAAGCTTTCTTT. The chain carries TRBV6-1 and TRBJ1-1, with 8 bases identical to TRBD1. From germline, CDR1 is MNHNS and CDR2 SASEGT. This CDR3 has 15 residues. The V and J ends lost 6 bases and 0 bases, in that order; junction bases with no gene match: 6.

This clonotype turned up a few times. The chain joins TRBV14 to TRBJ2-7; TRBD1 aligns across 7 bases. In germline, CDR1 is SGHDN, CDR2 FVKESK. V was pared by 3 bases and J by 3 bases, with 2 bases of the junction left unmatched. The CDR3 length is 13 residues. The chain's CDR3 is CASSHWTGYEQYF. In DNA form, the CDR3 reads TGTGCCAGCAGCCACTGGACAGGCTACGAGCAGTACTTC.

DNA for the CDR3: TGTGCCAGCAGTGCGTGGGACAGGAGCTCCTACAATGAGCAGTTCTTC. Protein product: CASSAWDRSSYNEQFF. The chain combines TRBV6-1 with TRBJ2-1, with TRBD1 matching over 8 bases. The ends lost 4 bases at V and 0 bases at J; junction bases unmatched: 5. CDR1 is MNHNS, CDR2 SASEGT, per germline. The CDR3 loop spans 16 amino acids.

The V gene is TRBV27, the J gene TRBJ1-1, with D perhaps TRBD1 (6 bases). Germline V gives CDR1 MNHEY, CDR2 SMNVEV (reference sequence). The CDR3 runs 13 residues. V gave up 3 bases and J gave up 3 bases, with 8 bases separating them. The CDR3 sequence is CASSLGHHTEAFF. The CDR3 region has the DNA TGTGCCAGCAGTTTGGGACACCACACTGAAGCTTTCTTT.

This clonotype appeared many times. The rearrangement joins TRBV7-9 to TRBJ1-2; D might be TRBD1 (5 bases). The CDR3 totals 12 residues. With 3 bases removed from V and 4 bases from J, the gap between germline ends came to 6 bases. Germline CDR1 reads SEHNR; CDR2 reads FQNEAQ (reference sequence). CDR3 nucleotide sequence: TGTGCCAGCAGCTTGGACACCTATGGCTACACCTTC. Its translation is CASSLDTYGYTF. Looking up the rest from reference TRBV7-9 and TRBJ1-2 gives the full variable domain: DTGVSQNPRHKITKRGQNVTFRCDPISEHNRLYWYRQTLGQGPEFLTYFQNEAQLEKSRLLSDRFSAERPKGSFSTLEIQRTEQGDSAMYLCASSLDTYGYTFGSGTRLTVV.

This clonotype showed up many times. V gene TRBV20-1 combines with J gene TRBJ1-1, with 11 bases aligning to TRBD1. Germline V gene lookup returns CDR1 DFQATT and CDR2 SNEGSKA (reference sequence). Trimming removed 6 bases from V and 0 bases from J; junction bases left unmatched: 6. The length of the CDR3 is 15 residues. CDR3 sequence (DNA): TGCAGTGCCCCTGGACAGGGGGCGTTGAACACTGAAGCTTTCTTT. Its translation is CSAPGQGALNTEAFF.

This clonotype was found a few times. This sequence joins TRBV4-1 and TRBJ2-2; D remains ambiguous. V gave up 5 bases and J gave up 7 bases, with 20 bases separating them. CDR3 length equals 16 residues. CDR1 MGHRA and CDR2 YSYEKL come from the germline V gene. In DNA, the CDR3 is TGCGCCAGCAGCAGAACCCCGAATAATATTGGCGGGGAGCTGTTTTTT. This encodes CASSRTPNNIGGELFF.